What follows are 3 T cell receptor beta chains derived from one specimen sequenced in a study of blood T cell repertoires in COVID-19. The method was immunoSEQ multiplex PCR; TCRdb's version includes in-frame clones alone and lacks a portion of them. Of about 170,000 clones listed, more than 75% are singletons. Sequenced material: peripheral blood. Every receptor here comes from a man aged 18-30 years with COVID-19, enrolled during active disease.

The chain joins TRBV29-1 to TRBJ2-3, with TRBD1 identical over 7 bases. Germline CDR1 and CDR2: SQVTM and ANQGSEA. Unmatched junction bases numbered 7, after V lost 4 bases and J lost 3 bases. This CDR3 has 14 amino acids. As DNA, the CDR3 is TGCAGCGTTGCCTCCCAGACAGGGACAGATACGCAGTATTTT. It translates to CSVASQTGTDTQYF.

The chain employs TRBV2 and TRBJ2-1; TRBD1 matches at 7 bases. The CDR3 length is 12 residues. Germline V lookup: CDR1 SNHLY, CDR2 FYNNEI. V lost 7 bases and J lost 7; bases outside the gene matches: 4. CDR3 sequence reads: CASKGTENEQFF. CDR3 bases: TGTGCCAGCAAAGGGACAGAAAATGAGCAGTTCTTC.

The rearrangement uses TRBV30 and TRBJ1-5; weak D call: TRBD1 (6 bases). Germline V gene lookup returns CDR1 GTSNPN and CDR2 SVGIG (reference sequence). Trimming took off 2 bases at V and 0 bases at J, with 8 bases between the two ends. The CDR3 spans 14 residues. CDR3 protein: CAWSSGVSNQPQHF. CDR3 nucleotide sequence: TGTGCCTGGAGTTCAGGGGTTAGCAATCAGCCCCAGCATTTT.